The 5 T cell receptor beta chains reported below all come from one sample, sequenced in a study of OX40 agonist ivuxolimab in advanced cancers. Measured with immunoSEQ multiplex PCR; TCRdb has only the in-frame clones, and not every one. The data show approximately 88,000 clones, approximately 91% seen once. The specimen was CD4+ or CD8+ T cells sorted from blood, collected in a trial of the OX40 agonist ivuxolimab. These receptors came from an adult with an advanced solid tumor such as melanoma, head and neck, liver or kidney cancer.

In nucleotides, the CDR3 is TGTGCCACCAGCAGAGATCTTGTGGGTGGGGGCGCCGGAGGCTACACCTTC. This sequence encodes CATSRDLVGGGAGGYTF. The V and J genes are TRBV15 and TRBJ1-2, with D tentatively TRBD1 (6 bases). Germline CDR1 is LNHNV and CDR2 is YYDKDF (reference sequence). The CDR3 length is 17 residues. Trimming left V 0 bases short and J 8 bases short, with 22 bases between.

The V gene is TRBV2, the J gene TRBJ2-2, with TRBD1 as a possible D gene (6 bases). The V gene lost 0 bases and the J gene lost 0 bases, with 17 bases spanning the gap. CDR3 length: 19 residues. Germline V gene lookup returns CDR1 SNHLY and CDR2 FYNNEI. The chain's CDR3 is CASSEALRMDRSNTGELFF. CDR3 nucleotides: TGTGCCAGCAGTGAAGCGCTTCGTATGGACAGATCGAACACCGGGGAGCTGTTTTTT.

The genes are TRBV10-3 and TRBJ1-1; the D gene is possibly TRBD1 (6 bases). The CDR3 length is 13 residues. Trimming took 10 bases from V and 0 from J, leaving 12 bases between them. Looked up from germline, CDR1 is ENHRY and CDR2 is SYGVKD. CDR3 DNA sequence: TGTGCCAGCCAGGGGCAGATGAACACTGAAGCTTTCTTT. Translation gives CASQGQMNTEAFF.

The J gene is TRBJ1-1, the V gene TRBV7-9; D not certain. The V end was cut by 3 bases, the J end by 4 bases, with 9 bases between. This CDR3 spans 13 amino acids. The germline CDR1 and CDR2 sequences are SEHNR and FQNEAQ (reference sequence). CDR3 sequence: CASSFDGLTEAFF. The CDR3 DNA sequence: TGTGCCAGCAGCTTCGACGGCCTCACTGAAGCTTTCTTT.

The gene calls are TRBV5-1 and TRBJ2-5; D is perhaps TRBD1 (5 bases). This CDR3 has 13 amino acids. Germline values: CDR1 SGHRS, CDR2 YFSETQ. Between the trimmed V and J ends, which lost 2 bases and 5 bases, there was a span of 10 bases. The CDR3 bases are TGCGCCAGCAGCTTTGGGGCCCGGGAGACCCAGTACTTC. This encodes CASSFGARETQYF. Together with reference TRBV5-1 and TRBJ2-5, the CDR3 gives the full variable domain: KAGVTQTPRYLIKTRGQQVTLSCSPISGHRSVSWYQQTPGQGLQFLFEYFSETQRNKGNFPGRFSGRQFSNSRSEMNVSTLELGDSALYLCASSFGARETQYFGPGTRLLVL.